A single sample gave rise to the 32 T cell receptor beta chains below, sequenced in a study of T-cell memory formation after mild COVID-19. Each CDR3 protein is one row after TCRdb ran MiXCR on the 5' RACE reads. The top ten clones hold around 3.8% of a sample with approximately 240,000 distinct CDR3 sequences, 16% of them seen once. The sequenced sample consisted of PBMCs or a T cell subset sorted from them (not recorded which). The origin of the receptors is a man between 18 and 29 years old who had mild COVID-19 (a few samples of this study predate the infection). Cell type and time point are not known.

CDR3 loop: CASSSSGEIETQYF. The CDR3 DNA is TGTGCCAGTAGTTCGTCAGGGGAGATAGAGACCCAGTACTTC. The chain has TRBV19 and TRBJ2-5; D is possibly TRBD1 (6 bases). CDR3 length: 14 residues. CDR1 is LNHDA and CDR2 is SQIVND in the germline V gene (reference sequence). V lost 5 bases and J lost 4, with 14 bases in between.

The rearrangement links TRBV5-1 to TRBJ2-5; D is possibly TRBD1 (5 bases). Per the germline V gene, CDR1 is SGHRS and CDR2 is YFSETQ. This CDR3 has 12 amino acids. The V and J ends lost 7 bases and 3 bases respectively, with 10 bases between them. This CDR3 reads CASAIREETQYF. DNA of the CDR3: TGCGCCAGCGCCATCAGGGAAGAGACCCAGTACTTC.

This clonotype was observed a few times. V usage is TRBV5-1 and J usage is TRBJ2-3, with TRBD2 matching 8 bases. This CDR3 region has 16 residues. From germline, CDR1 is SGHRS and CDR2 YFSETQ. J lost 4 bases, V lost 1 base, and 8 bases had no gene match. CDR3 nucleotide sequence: TGCGCCAGCAGCTTGTTGGCGGGGGGCCAGCCAGATACGCAGTATTTT. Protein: CASSLLAGGQPDTQYF.

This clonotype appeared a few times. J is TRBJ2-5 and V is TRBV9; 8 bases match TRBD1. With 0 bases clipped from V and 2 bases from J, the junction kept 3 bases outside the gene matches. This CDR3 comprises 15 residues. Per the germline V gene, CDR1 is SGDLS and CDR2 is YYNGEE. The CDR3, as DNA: TGTGCCAGCAGCGTAGGTGGGACAGGACAAGAGACCCAGTACTTC. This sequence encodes CASSVGGTGQETQYF.

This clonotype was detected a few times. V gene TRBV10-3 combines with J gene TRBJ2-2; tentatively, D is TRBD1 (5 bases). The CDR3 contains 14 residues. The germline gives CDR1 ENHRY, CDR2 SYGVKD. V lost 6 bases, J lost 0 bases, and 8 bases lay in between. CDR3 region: CAIRAGPNTGELFF. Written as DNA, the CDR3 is TGTGCCATCAGGGCAGGGCCGAACACCGGGGAGCTGTTTTTT.

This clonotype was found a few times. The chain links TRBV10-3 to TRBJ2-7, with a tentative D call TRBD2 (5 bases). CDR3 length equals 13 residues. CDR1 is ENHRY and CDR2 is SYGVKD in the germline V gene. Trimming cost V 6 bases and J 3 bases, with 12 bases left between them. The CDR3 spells CAIRSIGNYEQYF. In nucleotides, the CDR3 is TGTGCCATCAGATCGATCGGGAACTACGAGCAGTACTTC.

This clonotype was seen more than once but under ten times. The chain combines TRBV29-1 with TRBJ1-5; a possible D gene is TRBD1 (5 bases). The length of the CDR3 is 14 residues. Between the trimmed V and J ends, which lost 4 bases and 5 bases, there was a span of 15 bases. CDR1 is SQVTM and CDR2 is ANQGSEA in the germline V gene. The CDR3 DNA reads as TGCAGCGTTGCAATGGCAGGGAGGGATCAGCCCCAGCATTTT. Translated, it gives CSVAMAGRDQPQHF.

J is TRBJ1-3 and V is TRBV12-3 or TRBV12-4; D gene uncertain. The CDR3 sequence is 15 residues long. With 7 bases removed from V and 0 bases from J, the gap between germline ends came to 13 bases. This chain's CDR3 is CASNYPDISGNTIYF. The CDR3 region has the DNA TGTGCCAGCAACTACCCGGATATCTCTGGAAACACCATATATTTT.

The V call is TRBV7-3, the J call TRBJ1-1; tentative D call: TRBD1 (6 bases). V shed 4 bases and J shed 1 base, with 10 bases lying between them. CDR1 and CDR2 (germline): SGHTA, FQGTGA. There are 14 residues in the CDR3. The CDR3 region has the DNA TGTGCCAGCAGCTCTCAGGGGTCGAACACTGAAGCTTTCTTT. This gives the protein CASSSQGSNTEAFF.

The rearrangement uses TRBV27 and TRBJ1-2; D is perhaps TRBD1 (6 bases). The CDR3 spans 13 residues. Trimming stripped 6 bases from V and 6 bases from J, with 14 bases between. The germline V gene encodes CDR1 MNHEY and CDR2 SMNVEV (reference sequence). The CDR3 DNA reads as TGTGCCAGCAGCTTACAGGGCAGGAATGGCTACACCTTC. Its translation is CASSLQGRNGYTF.

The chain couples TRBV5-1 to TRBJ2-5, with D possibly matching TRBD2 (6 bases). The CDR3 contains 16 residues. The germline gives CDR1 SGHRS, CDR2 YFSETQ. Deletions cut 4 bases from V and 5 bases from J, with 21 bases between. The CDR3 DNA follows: TGCGCCAGCAGCCCCTCTTCGGGGGAAACTTGGGAGACCCAGTACTTC. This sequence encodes CASSPSSGETWETQYF. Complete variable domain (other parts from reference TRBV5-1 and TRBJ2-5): KAGVTQTPRYLIKTRGQQVTLSCSPISGHRSVSWYQQTPGQGLQFLFEYFSETQRNKGNFPGRFSGRQFSNSRSEMNVSTLELGDSALYLCASSPSSGETWETQYFGPGTRLLVL.

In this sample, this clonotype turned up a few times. The CDR3, as DNA: TGTGCCAGCAGCCTAATCAGGGGGGAGGAGACCCAGTACTTC. Translation: CASSLIRGEETQYF. The rearrangement uses TRBV7-8 and TRBJ2-5; D may be TRBD1 (7 bases). This CDR3 is 14 amino acids long. Trimming removed 5 bases from V and 5 bases from J, with 15 bases in between. CDR1 SGHVS and CDR2 FQNEAQ come from the germline V gene. Full variable domain (missing parts from reference TRBV7-8 and TRBJ2-5): GAGVSQSPRYKVAKRGQDVALRCDPISGHVSLFWYQQALGQGPEFLTYFQNEAQLDKSGLPSDRFFAERPEGSVSTLKIQRTQQEDSAVYLCASSLIRGEETQYFGPGTRLLVL.

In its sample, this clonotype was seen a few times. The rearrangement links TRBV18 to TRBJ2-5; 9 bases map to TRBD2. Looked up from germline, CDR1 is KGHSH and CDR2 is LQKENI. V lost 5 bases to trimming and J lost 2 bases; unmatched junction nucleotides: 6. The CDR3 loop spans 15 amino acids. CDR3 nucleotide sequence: TGTGCCAGCTCAGCTAGCGGGGTAAAGCAAGAGACCCAGTACTTC. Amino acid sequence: CASSASGVKQETQYF. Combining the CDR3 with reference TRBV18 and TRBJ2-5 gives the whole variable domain NAGVMQNPRHLVRRRGQEARLRCSPMKGHSHVYWYRQLPEEGLKFMVYLQKENIIDESGMPKERFSAEFPKEGPSILRIQQVVRGDSAAYFCASSASGVKQETQYFGPGTRLLVL.

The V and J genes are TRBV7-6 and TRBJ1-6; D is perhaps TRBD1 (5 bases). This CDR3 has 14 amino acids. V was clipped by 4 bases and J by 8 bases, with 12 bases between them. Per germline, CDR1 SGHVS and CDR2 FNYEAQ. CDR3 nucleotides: TGTGCCAGCAGCTCTTCGGGACGGGATTCACCCCTCCACTTT. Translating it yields CASSSSGRDSPLHF.

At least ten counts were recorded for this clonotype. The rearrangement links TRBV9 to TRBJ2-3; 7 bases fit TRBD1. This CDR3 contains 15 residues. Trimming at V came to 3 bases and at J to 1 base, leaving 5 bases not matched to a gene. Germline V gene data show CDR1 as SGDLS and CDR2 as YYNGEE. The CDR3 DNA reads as TGTGCCAGCAGCGCCCGACAGGGAGGCACAGATACGCAGTATTTT. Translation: CASSARQGGTDTQYF.

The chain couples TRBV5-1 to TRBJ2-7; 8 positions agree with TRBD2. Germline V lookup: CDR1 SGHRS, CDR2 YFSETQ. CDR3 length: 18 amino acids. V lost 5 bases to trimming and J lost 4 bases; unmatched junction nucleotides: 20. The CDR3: CASSPSAGGSYDFYEQYF. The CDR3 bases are TGCGCCAGCAGTCCGTCTGCGGGGGGATCTTACGACTTTTACGAGCAGTACTTC.

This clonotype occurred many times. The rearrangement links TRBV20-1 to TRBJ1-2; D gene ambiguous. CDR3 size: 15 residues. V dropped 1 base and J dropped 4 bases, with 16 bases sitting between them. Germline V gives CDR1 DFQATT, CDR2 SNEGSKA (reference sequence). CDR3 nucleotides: TGCAGTGCTAGAGTCCCACCGGACTCCGGCTATGGCTACACCTTC. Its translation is CSARVPPDSGYGYTF.

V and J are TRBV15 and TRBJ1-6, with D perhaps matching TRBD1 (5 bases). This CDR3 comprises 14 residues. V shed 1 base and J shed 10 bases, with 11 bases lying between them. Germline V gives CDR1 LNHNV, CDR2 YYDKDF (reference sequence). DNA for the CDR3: TGTGCCACCAGCAGAGGACAGCTCGGGTCACCCCTCCACTTT. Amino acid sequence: CATSRGQLGSPLHF.

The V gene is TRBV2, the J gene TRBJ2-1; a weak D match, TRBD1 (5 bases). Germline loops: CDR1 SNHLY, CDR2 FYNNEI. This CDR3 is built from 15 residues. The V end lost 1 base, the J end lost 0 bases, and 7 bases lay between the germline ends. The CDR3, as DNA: TGTGCCAGCAGTGAAGACAGGAGCTCCTACAATGAGCAGTTCTTC. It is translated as CASSEDRSSYNEQFF.

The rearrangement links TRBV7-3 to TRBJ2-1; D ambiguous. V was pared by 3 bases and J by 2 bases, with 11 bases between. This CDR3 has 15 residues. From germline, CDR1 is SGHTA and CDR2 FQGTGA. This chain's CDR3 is CASSLGENPYNEQFF. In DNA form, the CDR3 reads TGTGCCAGCAGCTTGGGCGAGAATCCCTACAATGAGCAGTTCTTC.

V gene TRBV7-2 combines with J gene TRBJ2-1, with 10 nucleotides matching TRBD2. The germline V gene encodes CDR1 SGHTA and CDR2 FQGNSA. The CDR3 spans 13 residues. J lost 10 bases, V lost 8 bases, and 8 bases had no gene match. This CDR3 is CASASGGAWEQFF. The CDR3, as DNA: TGTGCCAGCGCCAGCGGGGGGGCCTGGGAGCAGTTCTTC.

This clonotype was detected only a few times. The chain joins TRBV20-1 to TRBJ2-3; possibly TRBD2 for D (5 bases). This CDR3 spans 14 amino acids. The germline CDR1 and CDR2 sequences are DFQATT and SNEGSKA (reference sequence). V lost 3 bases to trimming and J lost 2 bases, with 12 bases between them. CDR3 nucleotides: TGCAGTGCTAGTCCGGGGTCGGTCACAGATACGCAGTATTTT. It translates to CSASPGSVTDTQYF.

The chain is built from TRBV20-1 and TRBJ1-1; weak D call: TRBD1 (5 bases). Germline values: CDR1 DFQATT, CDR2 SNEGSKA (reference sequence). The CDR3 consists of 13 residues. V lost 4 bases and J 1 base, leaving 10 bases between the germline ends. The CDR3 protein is CSATTDRNTEAFF. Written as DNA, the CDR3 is TGCAGTGCTACTACCGACAGGAACACTGAAGCTTTCTTT.

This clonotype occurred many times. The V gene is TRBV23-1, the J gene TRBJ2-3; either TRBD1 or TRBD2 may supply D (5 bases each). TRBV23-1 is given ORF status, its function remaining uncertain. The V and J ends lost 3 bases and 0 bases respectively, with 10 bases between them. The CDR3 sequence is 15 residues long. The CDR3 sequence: CASSHSRDSTDTQYF. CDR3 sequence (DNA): TGCGCCAGCAGTCATTCCCGGGACAGCACAGATACGCAGTATTTT.

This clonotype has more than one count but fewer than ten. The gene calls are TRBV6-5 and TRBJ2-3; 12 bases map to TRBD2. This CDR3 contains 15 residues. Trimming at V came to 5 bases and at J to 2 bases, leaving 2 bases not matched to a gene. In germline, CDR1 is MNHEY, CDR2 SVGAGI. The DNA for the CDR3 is TGTGCCAGCAGTCGACTAGCGGGGGCCACAGATACGCAGTATTTT. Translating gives CASSRLAGATDTQYF.

The CDR3 nucleotides read TGTGCCAGCAGCTCCGCCCTAGGAAACACCATATATTTT. Residues: CASSSALGNTIYF. The chain is built from TRBV11-3 and TRBJ1-3; D is uncertain. Trimming removed 4 bases at V and 4 bases at J, with 8 bases between. CDR3 size: 13 residues. The germline CDR1 and CDR2 sequences are SGHNT and YENEEA.

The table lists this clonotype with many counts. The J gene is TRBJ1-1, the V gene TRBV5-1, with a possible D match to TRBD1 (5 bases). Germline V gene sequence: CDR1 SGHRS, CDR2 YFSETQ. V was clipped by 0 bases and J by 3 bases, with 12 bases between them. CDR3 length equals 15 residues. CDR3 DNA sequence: TGCGCCAGCAGCTTGGATACGCGGGGACACACTGAAGCTTTCTTT. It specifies CASSLDTRGHTEAFF.

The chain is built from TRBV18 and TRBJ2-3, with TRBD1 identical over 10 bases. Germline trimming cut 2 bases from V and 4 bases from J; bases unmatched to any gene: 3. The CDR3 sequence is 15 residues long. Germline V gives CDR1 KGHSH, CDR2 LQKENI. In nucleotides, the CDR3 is TGTGCCAGCTCACCAGGGACAGGGGCTCCAGATACGCAGTATTTT. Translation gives CASSPGTGAPDTQYF.

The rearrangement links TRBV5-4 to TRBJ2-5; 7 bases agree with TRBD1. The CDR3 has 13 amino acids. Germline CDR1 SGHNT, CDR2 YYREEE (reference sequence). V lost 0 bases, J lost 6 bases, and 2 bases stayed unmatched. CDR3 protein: CASSLEGAKTQYF. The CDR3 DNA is TGTGCCAGCAGCTTGGAGGGGGCCAAGACCCAGTACTTC.

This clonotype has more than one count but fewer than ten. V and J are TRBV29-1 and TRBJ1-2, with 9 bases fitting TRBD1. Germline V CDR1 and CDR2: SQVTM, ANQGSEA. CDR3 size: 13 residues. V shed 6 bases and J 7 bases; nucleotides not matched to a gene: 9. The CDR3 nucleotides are TGCAGCGTCCGAGAACAGGGGGCGTTTGGCTACACCTTC. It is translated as CSVREQGAFGYTF.

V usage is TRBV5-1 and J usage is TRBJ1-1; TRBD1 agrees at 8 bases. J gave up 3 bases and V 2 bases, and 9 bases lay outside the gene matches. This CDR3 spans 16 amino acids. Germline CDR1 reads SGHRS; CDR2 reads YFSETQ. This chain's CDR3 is CASSFLLQGVDTEAFF. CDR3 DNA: TGCGCCAGCAGCTTCCTATTACAGGGGGTTGACACTGAAGCTTTCTTT.

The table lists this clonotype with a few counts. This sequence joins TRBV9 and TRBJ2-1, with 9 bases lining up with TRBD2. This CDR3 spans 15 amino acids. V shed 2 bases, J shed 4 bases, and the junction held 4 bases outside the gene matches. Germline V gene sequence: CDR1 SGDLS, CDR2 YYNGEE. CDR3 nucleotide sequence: TGTGCCAGCAGCGTGAGACTAGCGGAGTACAATGAGCAGTTCTTC. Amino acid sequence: CASSVRLAEYNEQFF.